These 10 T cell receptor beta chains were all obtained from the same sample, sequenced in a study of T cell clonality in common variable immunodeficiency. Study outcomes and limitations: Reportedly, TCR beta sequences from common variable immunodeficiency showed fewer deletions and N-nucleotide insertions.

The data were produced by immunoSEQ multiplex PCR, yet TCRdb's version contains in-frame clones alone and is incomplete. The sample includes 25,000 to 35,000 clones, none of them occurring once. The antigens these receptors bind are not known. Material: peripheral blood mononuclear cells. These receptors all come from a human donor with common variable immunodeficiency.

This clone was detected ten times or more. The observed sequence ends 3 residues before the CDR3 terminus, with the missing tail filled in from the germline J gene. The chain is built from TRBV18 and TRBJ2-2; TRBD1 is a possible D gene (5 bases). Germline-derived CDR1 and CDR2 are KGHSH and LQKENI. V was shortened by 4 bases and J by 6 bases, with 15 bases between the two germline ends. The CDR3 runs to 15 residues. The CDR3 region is CASSLDSQQSGELFF. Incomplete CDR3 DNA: TGTGCCAGCTCACTCGACAGTCAACAATCCGGGGAG.

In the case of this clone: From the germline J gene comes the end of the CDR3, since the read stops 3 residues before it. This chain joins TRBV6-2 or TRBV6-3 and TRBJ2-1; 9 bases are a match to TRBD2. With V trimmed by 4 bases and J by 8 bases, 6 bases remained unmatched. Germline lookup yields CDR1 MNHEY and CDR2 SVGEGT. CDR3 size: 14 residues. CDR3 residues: CASSSGLAEDEQFF. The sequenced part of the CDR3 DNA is TGTGCCAGCAGTTCGGGACTAGCCGAGGATGAG.

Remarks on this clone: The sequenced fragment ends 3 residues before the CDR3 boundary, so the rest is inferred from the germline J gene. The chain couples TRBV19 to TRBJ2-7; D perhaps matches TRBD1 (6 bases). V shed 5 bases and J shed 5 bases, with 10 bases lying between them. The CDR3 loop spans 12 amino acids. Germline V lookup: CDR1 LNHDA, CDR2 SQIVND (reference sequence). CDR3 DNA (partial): TGTGCCAGTAGTGATAACAGGGACGAG. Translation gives CASSDNRDE. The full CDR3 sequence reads CASSDNRDEQYF.

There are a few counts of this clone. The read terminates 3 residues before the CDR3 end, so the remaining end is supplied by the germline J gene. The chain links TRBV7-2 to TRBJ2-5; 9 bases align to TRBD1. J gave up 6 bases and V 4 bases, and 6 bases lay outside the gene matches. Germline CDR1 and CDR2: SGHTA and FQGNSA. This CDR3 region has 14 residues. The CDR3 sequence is CASSWDRARKTQYF. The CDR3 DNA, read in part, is TGTGCCAGCAGCTGGGACAGGGCGAGGAAGACC.

This chain's CDR3 is CASSYSIAGGGNEQFF. Partial CDR3 DNA: TGTGCCAGCAGTTACTCAATAGCGGGTGGAGGCAATGAG. This chain joins TRBV6-2 or TRBV6-3 and TRBJ2-1; 7 bases map to TRBD2. The read gets to within 3 residues of the CDR3 end, and the germline J gene fills in the rest. Germline-derived CDR1 and CDR2 are MNHEY and SVGEGT. This CDR3 spans 16 amino acids. V gave up 0 bases and J gave up 6 bases; unmatched junction bases: 8.

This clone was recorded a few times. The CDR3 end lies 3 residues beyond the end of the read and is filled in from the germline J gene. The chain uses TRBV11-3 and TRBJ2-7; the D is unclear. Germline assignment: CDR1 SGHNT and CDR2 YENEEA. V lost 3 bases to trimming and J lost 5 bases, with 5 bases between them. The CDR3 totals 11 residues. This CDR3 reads CASSFVDEQYF. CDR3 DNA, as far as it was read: TGTGCCAGCAGCTTTGTAGACGAG. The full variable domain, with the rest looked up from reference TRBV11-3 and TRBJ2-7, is EAGVVQSPRYKIIEKKQPVAFWCNPISGHNTLYWYLQNLGQGPELLIRYENEEAVDDSQLPKDRFSAERLKGVDSTLKIQPAELGDSAVYLCASSFVDEQYFGPGTRLTVT.

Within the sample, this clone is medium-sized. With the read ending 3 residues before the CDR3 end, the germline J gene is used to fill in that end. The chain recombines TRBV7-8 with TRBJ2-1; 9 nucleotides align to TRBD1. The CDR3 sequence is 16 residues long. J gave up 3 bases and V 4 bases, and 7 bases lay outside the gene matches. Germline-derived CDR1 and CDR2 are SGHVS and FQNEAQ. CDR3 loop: CASSSRDREHYNEQFF. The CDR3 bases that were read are TGTGCCAGCAGCTCCAGGGACAGGGAACACTACAATGAG.

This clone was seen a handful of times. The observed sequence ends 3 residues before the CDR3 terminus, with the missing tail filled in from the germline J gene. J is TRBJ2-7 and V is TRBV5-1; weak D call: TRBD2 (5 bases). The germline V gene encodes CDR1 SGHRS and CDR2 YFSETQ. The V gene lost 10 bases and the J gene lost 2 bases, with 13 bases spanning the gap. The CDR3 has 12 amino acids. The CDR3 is CASGEYAYEQYF. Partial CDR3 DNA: TGCGCCTCCGGGGAATACGCCTACGAG.

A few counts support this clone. CDR3 DNA, as far as it was read: TGTGCCAGCAGCTTAGGGGGACAGGGAGAGACC. Protein sequence: CASSLGGQGET. The CDR3 reads in full as CASSLGGQGETQYF. This rearrangement joins TRBV7-2 to TRBJ2-5; the match to TRBD1 covers 9 bases. The sequenced fragment ends 3 residues before the CDR3 boundary, so the rest is inferred from the germline J gene. Per germline, CDR1 SGHTA and CDR2 FQGNSA. The CDR3 contains 14 residues. V shed 1 base, J shed 4 bases, and the junction held 1 base outside the gene matches.

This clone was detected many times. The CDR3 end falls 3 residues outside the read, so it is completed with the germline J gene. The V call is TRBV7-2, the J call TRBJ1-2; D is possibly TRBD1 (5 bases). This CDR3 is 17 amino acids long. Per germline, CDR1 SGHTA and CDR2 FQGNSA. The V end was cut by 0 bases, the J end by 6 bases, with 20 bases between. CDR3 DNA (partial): TGTGCCAGCAGCTTAGCGGCAGGGCCTACTACTGTTGATGGC. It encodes CASSLAAGPTTVDG. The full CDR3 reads CASSLAAGPTTVDGYTF.